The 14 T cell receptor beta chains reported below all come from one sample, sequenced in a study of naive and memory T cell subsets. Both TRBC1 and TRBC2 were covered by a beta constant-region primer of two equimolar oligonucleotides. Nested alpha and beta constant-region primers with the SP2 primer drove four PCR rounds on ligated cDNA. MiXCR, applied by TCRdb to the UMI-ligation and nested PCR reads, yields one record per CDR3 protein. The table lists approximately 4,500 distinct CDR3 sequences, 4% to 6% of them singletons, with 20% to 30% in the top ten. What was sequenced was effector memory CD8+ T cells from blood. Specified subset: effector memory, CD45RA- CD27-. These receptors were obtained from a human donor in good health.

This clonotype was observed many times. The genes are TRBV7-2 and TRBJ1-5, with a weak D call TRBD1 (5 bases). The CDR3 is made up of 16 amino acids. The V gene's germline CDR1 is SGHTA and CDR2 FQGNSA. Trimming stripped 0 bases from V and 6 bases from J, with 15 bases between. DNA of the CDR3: TGTGCCAGCAGCTTAGCGGGGGGATCTCCGAGTCAGCCCCAGCATTTT. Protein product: CASSLAGGSPSQPQHF.

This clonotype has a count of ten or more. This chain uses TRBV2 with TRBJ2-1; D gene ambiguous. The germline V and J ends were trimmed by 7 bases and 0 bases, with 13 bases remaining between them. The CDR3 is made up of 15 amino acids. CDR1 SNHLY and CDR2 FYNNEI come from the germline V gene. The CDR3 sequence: CASISSGDSYNEQFF. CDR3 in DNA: TGTGCCAGCATTTCCAGTGGGGACTCCTACAATGAGCAGTTCTTC.

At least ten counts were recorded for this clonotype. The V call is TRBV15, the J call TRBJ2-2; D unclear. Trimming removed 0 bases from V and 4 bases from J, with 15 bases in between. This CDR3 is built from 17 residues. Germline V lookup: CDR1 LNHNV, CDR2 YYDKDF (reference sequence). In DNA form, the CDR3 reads TGTGCCACCAGCAGAGATCGTGGGAAATTCTTCACCGGGGAGCTGTTTTTT. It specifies CATSRDRGKFFTGELFF.

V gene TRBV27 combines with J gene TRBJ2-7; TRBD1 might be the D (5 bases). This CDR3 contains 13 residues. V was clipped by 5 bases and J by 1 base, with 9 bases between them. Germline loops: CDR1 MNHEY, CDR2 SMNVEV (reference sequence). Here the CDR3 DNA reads TGTGCCAGCAGTGTTCGACAGTCCTACGAGCAGTACTTC. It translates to CASSVRQSYEQYF.

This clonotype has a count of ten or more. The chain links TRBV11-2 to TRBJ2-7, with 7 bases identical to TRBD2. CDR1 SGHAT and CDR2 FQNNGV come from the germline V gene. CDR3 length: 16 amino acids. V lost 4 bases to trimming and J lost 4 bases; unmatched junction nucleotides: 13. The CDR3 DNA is TGTGCCAGCAGCTCCCACATGGGGACTAATTTTTACGAGCAGTACTTC. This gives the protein CASSSHMGTNFYEQYF.

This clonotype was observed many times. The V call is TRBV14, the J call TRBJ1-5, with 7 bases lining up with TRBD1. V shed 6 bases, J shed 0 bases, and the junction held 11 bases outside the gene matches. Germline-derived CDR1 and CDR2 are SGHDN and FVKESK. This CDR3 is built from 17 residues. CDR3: CASRPGTAPYSNQPQHF. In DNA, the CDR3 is TGTGCCAGCAGACCCGGGACAGCCCCTTATAGCAATCAGCCCCAGCATTTT.

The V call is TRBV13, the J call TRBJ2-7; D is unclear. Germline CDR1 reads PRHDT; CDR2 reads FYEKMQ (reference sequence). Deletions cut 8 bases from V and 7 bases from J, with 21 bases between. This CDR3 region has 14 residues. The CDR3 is CASLGLPETSEQYF. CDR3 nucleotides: TGTGCCAGCTTAGGCCTTCCGGAGACCAGTGAGCAGTACTTC.

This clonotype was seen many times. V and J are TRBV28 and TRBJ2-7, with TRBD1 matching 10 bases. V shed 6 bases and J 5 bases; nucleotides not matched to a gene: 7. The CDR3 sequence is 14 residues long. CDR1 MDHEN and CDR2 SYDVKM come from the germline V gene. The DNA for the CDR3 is TGTGCCAGCAGCAAGACAGGGGGCTGGAACGAGCAGTACTTC. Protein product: CASSKTGGWNEQYF.

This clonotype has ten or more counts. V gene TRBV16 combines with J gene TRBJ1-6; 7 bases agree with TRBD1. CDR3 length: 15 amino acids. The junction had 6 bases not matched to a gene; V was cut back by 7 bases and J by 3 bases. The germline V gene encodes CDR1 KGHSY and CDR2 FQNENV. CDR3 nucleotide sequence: TGTGCCAGCACCCCCCGACAGGGCTATAATTCACCCCTCCACTTT. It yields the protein CASTPRQGYNSPLHF.

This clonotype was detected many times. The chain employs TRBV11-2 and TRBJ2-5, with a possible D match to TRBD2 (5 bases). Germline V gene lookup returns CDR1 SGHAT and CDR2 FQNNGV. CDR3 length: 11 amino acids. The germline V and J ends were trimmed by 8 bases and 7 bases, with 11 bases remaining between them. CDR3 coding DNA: TGTGCCAGCGGGAGAGTCGGGACCCAGTACTTC. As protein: CASGRVGTQYF.

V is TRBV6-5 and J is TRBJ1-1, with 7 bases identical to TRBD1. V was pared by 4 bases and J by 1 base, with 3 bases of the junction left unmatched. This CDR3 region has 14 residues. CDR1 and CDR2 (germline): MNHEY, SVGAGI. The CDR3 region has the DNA TGTGCCAGCAGTTTGACAGGGAAGAACACTGAAGCTTTCTTT. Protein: CASSLTGKNTEAFF.

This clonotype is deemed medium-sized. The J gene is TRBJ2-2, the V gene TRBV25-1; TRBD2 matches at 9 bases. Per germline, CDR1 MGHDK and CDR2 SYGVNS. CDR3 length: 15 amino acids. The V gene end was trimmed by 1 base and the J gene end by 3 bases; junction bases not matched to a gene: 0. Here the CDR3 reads CASSELAGDTGELFF. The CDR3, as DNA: TGTGCCAGCAGTGAATTAGCGGGAGACACCGGGGAGCTGTTTTTT.

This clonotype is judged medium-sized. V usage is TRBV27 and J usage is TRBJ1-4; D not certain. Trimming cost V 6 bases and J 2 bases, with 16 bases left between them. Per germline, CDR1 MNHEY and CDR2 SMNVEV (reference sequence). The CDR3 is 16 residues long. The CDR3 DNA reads TGTGCCAGCAGGTGTCTTGGGCTTTGTACTAATGAAAAACTGTTTTTT. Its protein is CASRCLGLCTNEKLFF.

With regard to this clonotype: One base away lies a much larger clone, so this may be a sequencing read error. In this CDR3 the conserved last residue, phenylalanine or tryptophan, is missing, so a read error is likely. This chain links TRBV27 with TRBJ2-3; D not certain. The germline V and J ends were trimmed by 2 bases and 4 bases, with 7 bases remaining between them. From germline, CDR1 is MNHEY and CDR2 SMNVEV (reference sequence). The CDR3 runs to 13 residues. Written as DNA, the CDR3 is TGTGCCAGCAGTTTAATAAGGGCAGATACGCAGTATATT. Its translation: CASSLIRADTQYI.